This T cell receptor (beta chain) was obtained from a study of shared clonotypes between healthy human individuals. The wider study: The donors, a couple of women and a few men, were aged 18 to 49.

Findings of the study overall: Estimated richness was generally greater in naive than memory subsets.

The table came from immunoSEQ multiplex PCR; TCRdb's copy has only in-frame clones and leaves some out. The table shows around 700,000 clones, with around 72% occurring only once. The CDR3 is 12 residues long. V shed 5 bases and J 8 bases; nucleotides not matched to a gene: 5. Germline V gene lookup returns CDR1 MDHEN and CDR2 SYDVKM. On this clone itself: Its cognate antigen is unknown. Other DNA sequences in the sample encode the same CDR3.

The chain is built from TRBV28 and TRBJ1-2, with 7 bases lining up with TRBD1. Sequenced: memory CD4+ T cells sorted from blood. Regarding subset: CD45RA-negative fraction. The receptor was isolated from a woman in her twenties or thirties in good health. This chain's CDR3 is CASSPQGRGYTF. The CDR3 coding sequence is TGTGCCAGCAGTCCACAGGGGAGAGGCTACACCTTC.